These 2 T cell receptor beta chains were all obtained from the same sample, sequenced in a study of beta chain features in type 1 diabetes. TCRB transcripts that were expressed got sequenced, as all of the isolated RNA had been reverse transcribed. TCRdb's table, derived via immunoSEQ multiplex PCR, lists solely in-frame clones and lacks some. Of around 320,000 clones in the sample, 14% are singletons; the top ten hold approximately 7%. Sequenced sample: central memory CD4+ T cells from blood. The receptors derive from a man between 25 and 39 years old in good health.

The rearrangement joins TRBV2 to TRBJ2-4; no firm D call. This CDR3 is 13 amino acids long. V was cut by 4 bases and J by 6 bases, with 10 bases left in between. CDR1 SNHLY and CDR2 FYNNEI come from the germline V gene. The CDR3 DNA is TGTGCCAGCAGTGTGAACAGCGTAAACATTCAGTACTTC. Translation: CASSVNSVNIQYF.

This clone was seen only a few times. DNA for the CDR3: TGCGCCAGCAGCCAACTGTTTAGCGGGGTTTACGAGCAGTACTTC. Translation: CASSQLFSGVYEQYF. This chain links TRBV4-1 with TRBJ2-5; 8 nucleotides line up with TRBD2. The J call may be incorrect, as the DNA end agrees better with TRBJ2-7. The CDR3 extends over 15 amino acids. CDR1 is MGHRA, CDR2 YSYEKL, per germline.